This T cell receptor beta chain was retrieved from a study of T cell responses to AZD1222 COVID-19 vaccine. This CDR3 region has 16 residues. The V segment lost 3 bases and the J segment 2 bases; nucleotides outside the gene matches: 8. CDR1 is MNHEY, CDR2 SVGAGI, per germline. Note on this clone: Its antigen is undetermined.

General study findings and limits: Donors skewed white British and female; clonal diversity was possibly underestimated. The study found vaccine-associated CD4 TCRs spanning spike, dominant at 160-218 and 743-854. Epitopes outside B.1.351 and B.1.1.7 mutated regions reportedly drew nearly half of spike TCRs.

Produced via immunoSEQ multiplex PCR; TCRdb's table is partial and in-frame only. The profile shows roughly 200,000 clones, approximately 94% of them singletons. This chain uses TRBV6-5 with TRBJ2-5; 8 bases map to TRBD2. This specimen consisted of peripheral blood, obtained on day 0 of MenACWY control vaccination. The sequence was obtained from an adult in good health. The CDR3 reads CASSYLSSGGQETQYF. CDR3 DNA sequence: TGTGCCAGCAGTTATCTATCGAGCGGGGGACAAGAGACCCAGTACTTC.